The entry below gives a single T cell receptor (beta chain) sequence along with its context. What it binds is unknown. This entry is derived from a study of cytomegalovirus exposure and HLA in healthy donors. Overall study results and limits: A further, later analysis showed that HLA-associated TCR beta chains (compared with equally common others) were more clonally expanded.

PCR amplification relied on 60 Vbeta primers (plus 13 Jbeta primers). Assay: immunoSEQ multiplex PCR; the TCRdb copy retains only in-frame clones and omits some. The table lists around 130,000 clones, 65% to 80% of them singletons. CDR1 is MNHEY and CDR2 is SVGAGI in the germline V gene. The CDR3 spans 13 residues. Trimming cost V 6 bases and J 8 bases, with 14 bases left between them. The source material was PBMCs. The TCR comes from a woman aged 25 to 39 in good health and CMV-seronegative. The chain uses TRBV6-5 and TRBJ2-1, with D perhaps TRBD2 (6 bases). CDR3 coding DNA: TGTGCCAGCAGGCACGGGACGGGAGATGAGCAGTTCTTC. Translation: CASRHGTGDEQFF.